This T cell receptor (beta chain) was sequenced during a study of blood T cell repertoires in COVID-19. Study overall: The cDNA or gDNA used as material had been derived from T cells, B-cell-depleted T cells, or PBMCs.

Enrolment of Seattle patients took place during active infection, and they were followed longitudinally. Clones were sequenced by immunoSEQ multiplex PCR, and TCRdb holds only the in-frame ones, with some missing. Counted here are about 290,000 clones, under 90% occurring once; the ten biggest clones make up over 8.5%. V dropped 4 bases and J dropped 6 bases, with 10 bases sitting between them. Germline lookup yields CDR1 LGHDT and CDR2 YNNKEL (reference sequence). This CDR3 has 13 amino acids. This receptor was obtained from a woman aged 30 to 39 with COVID-19, enrolled during active disease. The genes are TRBV3-1 (or the pseudogene TRBV3-2) and TRBJ1-5; no clear D. Sequenced: peripheral blood. The CDR3 loop is CASSPIRSQPQHF. As DNA, the CDR3 is TGTGCCAGCAGCCCGATACGGAGTCAGCCCCAGCATTTT.